This T cell receptor beta chain was sequenced for a study of blood T cell repertoires in COVID-19. From germline, CDR1 is MGHRA and CDR2 YSYEKL. Trimming took 5 bases from V and 4 from J, leaving 9 bases between them. The CDR3 consists of 13 residues. Authors' processing steps: Reference gene primers were amplified, and this amplification served to estimate nucleated cell counts. Only in-frame clones appear in the TCRdb table, and some are missing; sequencing was by immunoSEQ multiplex PCR. V and J calls and clone size are copied from that table; D and trimming were computed from the DNA. The data show around 70,000 clones, 75% to 85% seen once.

The sequenced material came from peripheral blood. The rearrangement uses TRBV4-1 and TRBJ1-3, with TRBD1 as a possible D gene (6 bases). This sequence originates from an elderly man with acute or convalescent COVID-19. For the CDR3, the DNA is TGCGCCAGCAGCTACAGGGTAGGAAACACCATATATTTT. Protein product: CASSYRVGNTIYF.